Following are 27 T cell receptor beta chains from one sample sequenced in a study of shared clonotypes between healthy human individuals. This table comes from immunoSEQ multiplex PCR, and its TCRdb copy is limited to in-frame clones, with some not included. The sample contains 1.5 million to 2.5 million clones, approximately 94% of which appear only once. Naivety among CD8 cells was defined by CD45RO negativity and positive CCR7 selection, thereby excluding terminally differentiated effector memory CD45RA+ cells. Sequencing used naive CD8+ T cells sorted from blood. These receptors all come from a man aged 18-30 years in good health.

V gene TRBV4-3 combines with J gene TRBJ2-7, with 8 bases lining up with TRBD1. V trimming: 0 bases; J trimming: 7 bases; junction bases outside the gene matches: 11. The germline V gene encodes CDR1 LGHNA and CDR2 YSLEER. The CDR3 extends over 16 amino acids. The CDR3: CASSQDWTGMFGEQYF. The CDR3 region has the DNA TGCGCCAGCAGCCAAGATTGGACAGGGATGTTTGGTGAGCAGTACTTC.

This chain uses TRBV19 with TRBJ2-7; D is perhaps TRBD2 (5 bases). The germline gives CDR1 LNHDA, CDR2 SQIVND (reference sequence). CDR3 size: 15 residues. V was trimmed by 3 bases and J by 2 bases, leaving 14 bases between them. CDR3 residues: CASSMEGVGAYEQYF. The CDR3 coding sequence is TGTGCCAGTAGTATGGAAGGTGTGGGAGCCTACGAGCAGTACTTC.

The rearrangement uses TRBV27 and TRBJ2-7, with TRBD1 matching 7 bases. Germline-derived CDR1 and CDR2 are MNHEY and SMNVEV (reference sequence). The CDR3 is 15 amino acids. Losses at the gene ends were 5 bases for V and 3 bases for J; bases not matched to a gene: 10. The CDR3 DNA follows: TGTGCCAGCAGTCCGACAGGGCCGGTTTACTACGAGCAGTACTTC. It is translated as CASSPTGPVYYEQYF.

The chain couples TRBV27 to TRBJ1-2; 7 nucleotides line up with TRBD1. Trimming removed 8 bases from V and 4 bases from J; junction bases left unmatched: 10. This CDR3 has 14 residues. Germline lookup yields CDR1 MNHEY and CDR2 SMNVEV (reference sequence). CDR3 amino acids: CASSGTASSYGYTF. The CDR3 nucleotides are TGTGCCAGCTCAGGGACAGCCTCCTCCTATGGCTACACCTTC.

This chain connects TRBV11-2 to TRBJ2-1; tentatively, D is TRBD2 (5 bases). The CDR3 covers 14 residues. The germline V gene has CDR1 SGHAT and CDR2 FQNNGV. The ends were cut back, 2 bases at V and 7 bases at J, with 12 bases in the middle. In nucleotides, the CDR3 is TGTGCCAGCAGCTTAATCGAGGGCCGGAATGAGCAGTTCTTC. Protein product: CASSLIEGRNEQFF.

In DNA form, the CDR3 reads TGCGCCAGCAGTGAGGGTAGCGGGGGGCCCACAGATACGCAGTATTTT. This sequence encodes CASSEGSGGPTDTQYF. J is TRBJ2-3 and V is TRBV10-1; TRBD2 aligns across 10 bases. V was clipped by 2 bases and J by 2 bases; unmatched bases: 4. The length of the CDR3 is 16 residues. The germline CDR1 and CDR2 sequences are WNHNN and SYGVQD (reference sequence).

The V gene is TRBV6-5, the J gene TRBJ2-1, with 7 bases fitting TRBD1. V lost 6 bases and J lost 2; bases outside the gene matches: 7. The CDR3 is 15 residues long. The germline gives CDR1 MNHEY, CDR2 SVGAGI. The CDR3 DNA sequence: TGTGCCAGCAGCCCACAGGGGCCAGCCTACAATGAGCAGTTCTTC. Amino acid sequence: CASSPQGPAYNEQFF.

This clone has a single count. The chain joins TRBV27 to TRBJ2-1, with D possibly matching TRBD2 (5 bases). Germline values: CDR1 MNHEY, CDR2 SMNVEV (reference sequence). Trimming took 3 bases from V and 4 from J, leaving 10 bases between them. The CDR3 consists of 14 residues. CDR3 loop: CASSFFGVYNEQFF. The CDR3 DNA follows: TGTGCCAGCAGTTTTTTCGGGGTTTACAATGAGCAGTTCTTC.

The gene calls are TRBV7-8 and TRBJ2-1; TRBD1 matches at 10 bases. V shed 8 bases and J 6 bases; nucleotides not matched to a gene: 7. Germline loops: CDR1 SGHVS, CDR2 FQNEAQ. The CDR3 length is 14 residues. The DNA for the CDR3 is TGTGCCAGCGGCATCGGGACAGGGGTCAATGAGCAGTTCTTC. It specifies CASGIGTGVNEQFF.

The chain uses TRBV27 and TRBJ2-3; possibly TRBD2 for D (5 bases). The CDR3 runs to 15 residues. Trimming pared 4 bases from V and 5 bases from J, leaving 16 bases between. The germline gives CDR1 MNHEY, CDR2 SMNVEV (reference sequence). The CDR3 here is CASSSRDAKRDTQYF. CDR3 bases: TGTGCCAGCAGTTCCCGGGATGCAAAACGAGATACGCAGTATTTT.

The V call is TRBV10-3, the J call TRBJ2-7, with TRBD2 identical over 11 bases. Losses at the gene ends were 3 bases for V and 5 bases for J; bases not matched to a gene: 9. The germline V gene encodes CDR1 ENHRY and CDR2 SYGVKD. This CDR3 has 16 residues. CDR3 region: CAISDLPSGRPNEQYF. The CDR3 region has the DNA TGTGCCATCAGTGACCTCCCTAGCGGGAGGCCCAACGAGCAGTACTTC.

This clone was seen just once. CDR3 bases: TGTGCCAGCAGCCAGCCAGGACAGGGGGCGCGAGATACGCAGTATTTT. It is translated as CASSQPGQGARDTQYF. The rearrangement links TRBV9 to TRBJ2-3; TRBD1 aligns across 11 bases. The CDR3 is 16 residues long. CDR1 is SGDLS and CDR2 is YYNGEE in the germline V gene. V lost 4 bases to trimming and J lost 5 bases; unmatched junction nucleotides: 9.

This sequence joins TRBV5-6 and TRBJ2-6; D unresolved. In germline, CDR1 is SGHDT, CDR2 YYEEEE. V was cut by 0 bases and J by 1 base, with 5 bases left in between. The CDR3 is 15 residues long. The CDR3: CASSLGMSGANVLTF. In nucleotides, the CDR3 is TGTGCCAGCAGCTTGGGGATGTCTGGGGCCAACGTCCTGACTTTC.

This clone was observed a few times. CDR3 sequence: CASSEPASSYEQYF. In nucleotides, the CDR3 is TGTGCCAGCAGTGAACCGGCGAGCTCCTACGAGCAGTACTTC. This chain connects TRBV6-1 to TRBJ2-7; no clear D. This CDR3 spans 14 amino acids. Trimming pared 2 bases from V and 0 bases from J, leaving 8 bases between. CDR1 is MNHNS, CDR2 SASEGT, per germline.

The J gene is TRBJ1-1, the V gene TRBV20-1; possibly TRBD1 for D (5 bases). Trimming removed 6 bases from V and 4 bases from J, with 9 bases in between. CDR3 length: 11 amino acids. Germline loops: CDR1 DFQATT, CDR2 SNEGSKA (reference sequence). The CDR3 sequence is CSAQTATEAFF. CDR3 nucleotide sequence: TGCAGTGCGCAGACAGCCACTGAAGCTTTCTTT.

V gene TRBV7-2 combines with J gene TRBJ1-2, with D possibly being TRBD1 (6 bases). CDR3 length: 14 residues. V lost 3 bases and J lost 4, with 12 bases in between. CDR1 is SGHTA, CDR2 FQGNSA, per germline. The CDR3 here is CASSFRGQAYGYTF. Written as DNA, the CDR3 is TGTGCCAGCAGCTTCCGGGGGCAGGCCTATGGCTACACCTTC. Full variable domain (remainder filled in from reference TRBV7-2 and TRBJ1-2): GAGVSQSPSNKVTEKGKDVELRCDPISGHTALYWYRQSLGQGLEFLIYFQGNSAPDKSGLPSDRFSAERTGGSVSTLTIQRTQQEDSAVYLCASSFRGQAYGYTFGSGTRLTVV.

The rearrangement uses TRBV5-1 and TRBJ2-2, with D perhaps TRBD2 (5 bases). Trimming shortened V by 0 bases and J by 7 bases, and 16 bases separated the two germline ends. CDR1 is SGHRS, CDR2 YFSETQ, per germline. This CDR3 contains 16 residues. DNA of the CDR3: TGCGCCAGCAGCTTGGATATAGCGCTCGTAAGCGGGGAGCTGTTTTTT. It codes for CASSLDIALVSGELFF.

The genes are TRBV7-6 and TRBJ2-7, with D unclear. Trimming pared 0 bases from V and 2 bases from J, leaving 8 bases between. CDR3 size: 14 residues. Germline V gives CDR1 SGHVS, CDR2 FNYEAQ. CDR3 loop: CASSLAGLAYEQYF. CDR3 nucleotide sequence: TGTGCCAGCAGCTTAGCAGGCCTAGCCTACGAGCAGTACTTC.

The gene calls are TRBV5-1 and TRBJ2-1; 10 bases align to TRBD2. The germline gives CDR1 SGHRS, CDR2 YFSETQ. This CDR3 contains 18 residues. The J segment lost 0 bases and the V segment lost 4 bases, leaving 10 bases of the junction unmatched. In DNA form, the CDR3 reads TGCGCCAGCAGCATGCTACTAGCGGGGAGGAGCTCCTACAATGAGCAGTTCTTC. Its protein is CASSMLLAGRSSYNEQFF.

This rearrangement joins TRBV2 to TRBJ2-5; 11 bases line up with TRBD2. The V segment lost 8 bases and the J segment 0 bases; nucleotides outside the gene matches: 5. CDR1 and CDR2 (germline): SNHLY, FYNNEI. This CDR3 has 15 amino acids. The DNA for the CDR3 is TGTGCCAGCTACGTAGCGGGAGGGTACCAAGAGACCCAGTACTTC. Translating gives CASYVAGGYQETQYF.

The chain uses TRBV5-8 and TRBJ1-2; TRBD1 matches at 9 bases. The CDR3 spans 14 residues. V dropped 4 bases and J dropped 1; count of bases not matched to a gene: 2. Germline V CDR1 and CDR2: SGHTS, YDEGEE. As DNA, the CDR3 is TGTGCCAGCAGCCAGGGACAGGGTAACTATGGCTACACCTTC. It encodes CASSQGQGNYGYTF.

This clone was counted once. The CDR3 DNA is TGTGCCAGCTCACAAACCGGGATTAACTATGGCTACACCTTC. Encoded protein: CASSQTGINYGYTF. The chain combines TRBV18 with TRBJ1-2; no firm D call. Germline V gives CDR1 KGHSH, CDR2 LQKENI. The CDR3 covers 14 residues. V lost 4 bases, J lost 1 base, and 10 bases lay in between. Full variable domain (outside the CDR3, taken from reference TRBV18 and TRBJ1-2): NAGVMQNPRHLVRRRGQEARLRCSPMKGHSHVYWYRQLPEEGLKFMVYLQKENIIDESGMPKERFSAEFPKEGPSILRIQQVVRGDSAAYFCASSQTGINYGYTFGSGTRLTVV.

This clone has a single count. The V gene is TRBV9, the J gene TRBJ2-2, with D possibly called TRBD1 or TRBD2 (5 bases each). V shed 0 bases and J shed 3 bases, with 15 bases lying between them. This CDR3 has 17 residues. Germline loops: CDR1 SGDLS, CDR2 YYNGEE. The CDR3 DNA reads TGTGCCAGCAGCGTAGACCCCTCGGGACCGGACACCGGGGAGCTGTTTTTT. Translating it yields CASSVDPSGPDTGELFF.

The chain recombines TRBV13 with TRBJ2-3, with a weak D call TRBD2 (6 bases). CDR3 length: 16 amino acids. The V gene's germline CDR1 is PRHDT and CDR2 FYEKMQ (reference sequence). Trimming shortened V by 1 base and J by 3 bases, and 14 bases separated the two germline ends. The CDR3 DNA follows: TGTGCCAGCAGCTTAGTAGTCGGACTACCGACAGATACGCAGTATTTT. Translating gives CASSLVVGLPTDTQYF.

Of note for this clone: Other DNA sequences in the sample encode the same CDR3. This chain joins TRBV5-1 and TRBJ2-5, with 7 bases identical to TRBD2. There are 15 residues in the CDR3. V shed 0 bases, J shed 0 bases, and the junction held 2 bases outside the gene matches. CDR1 and CDR2 from the germline V gene are SGHRS and YFSETQ. For the CDR3, the DNA is TGCGCCAGCAGCTTGGAGGGAGGGTACCAAGAGACCCAGTACTTC. Its protein is CASSLEGGYQETQYF.

This chain uses TRBV28 with TRBJ1-5; a weak D match, TRBD1 (5 bases). This CDR3 is built from 16 residues. Per germline, CDR1 MDHEN and CDR2 SYDVKM. V gave up 1 base and J gave up 4 bases, with 14 bases separating them. CDR3 bases: TGTGCCAGCAGTTTATCGGATGCTGGGGGGAATCAGCCCCAGCATTTT. Amino acid sequence: CASSLSDAGGNQPQHF. Combining the CDR3 with reference TRBV28 and TRBJ1-5 gives the whole variable domain DVKVTQSSRYLVKRTGEKVFLECVQDMDHENMFWYRQDPGLGLRLIYFSYDVKMKEKGDIPEGYSVSREKKERFSLILESASTNQTSMYLCASSLSDAGGNQPQHFGDGTRLSIL.

The J gene is TRBJ1-1, the V gene TRBV5-4; D gene uncertain. The length of the CDR3 is 12 residues. V lost 0 bases and J 9 bases, leaving 9 bases between the germline ends. Per germline, CDR1 SGHNT and CDR2 YYREEE (reference sequence). The CDR3 spells CASSLGGIQAFF. As DNA, the CDR3 is TGTGCCAGCAGCTTGGGGGGAATACAAGCTTTCTTT.